Included here is one T cell receptor beta chain sequence, with context. The antigen it recognizes is unknown. Base qualities are not provided; no much larger clone lies one nucleotide away. These data belong to a study of blood T cell repertoires in COVID-19 (TCRdb year 2020). At the level of the whole study: Samples from collaborators originated in the United States, Italy and Spain and spanned both the acute and convalescent phases of COVID-19. The repertoires were made available in a free public database intended to serve as a resource for research on the immune response to SARS-CoV-2. Samples came from the ongoing ImmuneRACE study (first 160 participants) plus 1,254 subjects from 6 global collaborators. Where available, HLA class I and class II types were taken from metadata supplied by the sample provider and were not determined by assay-based typing. The dataset comprised deeply sampled blood TCRbeta repertoires from subjects exposed to, actively infected with, or recovered from COVID-19. The material from the prospective study consisted of cDNA or gDNA derived from T cells, B-cell-depleted T cells, or PBMCs. Sample metadata almost always included a de-identified subject ID, COVID-19 status, age in years and sex. Broader findings and caveats from the paper: The quantity of clinical and demographic metadata differed by source and by participant and was supplied without curation.

TCRbeta CDR3 regions were amplified from genomic DNA by means of the immunoSEQ Assay, a bias-controlled multiplex PCR. Turning to the authors' computational methods: Within the assay, amplification of reference gene primers was used to estimate how many nucleated cells each sample contained. To quantify the absolute abundance of each unique TCRbeta CDR3 rearrangement, sequence reads were collapsed and filtered. Productive Simpson clonality was computed per sample as the square root of Simpson's diversity index over productive rearrangements. In its TCRdb copy, this immuneACCESS table keeps in-frame sequences only and misses some clones. Where compared with another copy, unresolved V genes explain less than half of these, and the others have no known cause. For V, J and clone size, that table is used; D and trimming come from the DNA. A total of 35,000 to 45,000 clones appear in this sample, about 86% of them only once. Of the sample, roughly 5.1% falls within the top ten clones.

Each collaborating institution followed its own protocols to collect whole blood in K2EDTA tubes. For TCRbeta analysis, collaborators shipped samples as frozen whole blood, isolated PBMCs, or DNA extracted from either of those sample types. Spanning cysteine to phenylalanine, the CDR3 consists of 15 amino acids. Here the CDR3 DNA is all that survives: 45 bases in frame from base 1. V ends up 10 bases short and J 2 bases short, with an unmatched junction base count of 12. The CDR1 and CDR2 encoded by the germline V gene (reference sequence) are SGHNT and YYREEE. The V and J segments used are TRBV5-4 and TRBJ2-7, with 10 bases in between that match TRBD2. Sequencing used peripheral blood. The clonotype originates from a man aged 40-50 years with active COVID-19. The CDR3 has the sequence CACGPSGRFPYEQYF. Read as DNA, the sequence is TGTGCCTGTGGACCTAGCGGGAGATTCCCCTACGAGCAGTACTTC.